This T cell receptor beta chain was recorded in a study of cytomegalovirus exposure and HLA in healthy donors. Findings and limits, study-wide: TCR beta chain V- and J-gene trimming was linked, in a later analysis, to a missense variant in DCLRE1C. TCR beta sequences reportedly predicted most subjects' HLA-A and HLA-B alleles accurately. Reportedly, fewer N-insertions than the approximately 680-donor mean appeared in an Asian-associated ancestry cluster in a later analysis.

Details on this clone: Its antigen is currently unknown.

The study ran its PCR with 60 Vbeta and 13 Jbeta primers. Measured with immunoSEQ multiplex PCR; TCRdb has only the in-frame clones, and not every one. The sample includes 150,000 to 200,000 clones, approximately 80% seen only once; the top ten take approximately 3.6%. Germline loops: CDR1 SEHNR, CDR2 FQNEAQ (reference sequence). Trimming took 5 bases from V and 7 from J, leaving 17 bases between them. The CDR3 runs 15 residues. Sequenced sample: PBMCs. The origin of this receptor is a man aged 40-49 years in good health and CMV-seropositive. The chain has TRBV7-9 and TRBJ1-4; D not certain. The CDR3 DNA reads as TGTGCCAGCAGCGCCCCGGGAGCTCCCAGTGAAAAACTGTTTTTT. Encoded protein: CASSAPGAPSEKLFF.